The text below deals with one T cell receptor (beta chain). The data originate from a study of blood T cell repertoires in COVID-19. About the study: T cells, B-cell-depleted T cells, or PBMCs provided the cDNA or gDNA that served as material.

Germline CDR1 and CDR2: SGHRS and YFSETQ. With 3 bases clipped from V and 5 bases from J, the junction kept 8 bases outside the gene matches. This CDR3 region has 14 residues. Using immunoSEQ multiplex PCR, the repertoire was profiled, and TCRdb retains in-frame clones only, with some absent. The repertoire holds tens of thousands of clones, with roughly 86% as singletons. The rearrangement uses TRBV5-1 and TRBJ2-7; the match to TRBD1 covers 7 bases. Material for sequencing was peripheral blood. The receptor was derived from a human donor with active COVID-19. The donor label of this sample is uncertain. Here the CDR3 reads CASSSGTALDEQYF. The CDR3 nucleotides read TGCGCCAGCAGCTCCGGGACAGCCCTGGACGAGCAGTACTTC.